The sequence of this T cell receptor (beta chain) was determined in a study of blood T cell repertoires in COVID-19. Participant ages covered roughly 18 to 89 years across 24 US areas. The table came from immunoSEQ multiplex PCR; TCRdb's copy has only in-frame clones and leaves some out. The sample consists of 150,000 to 200,000 clones, approximately 87% of them appearing once. CDR3 length: 16 amino acids. CDR1 and CDR2 (germline): SGDLS, YYNGEE. The V and J ends lost 0 bases and 4 bases, in that order; junction bases with no gene match: 7. The origin of this receptor is a woman in her forties or fifties who had recovered from COVID-19. This chain joins TRBV9 and TRBJ2-3; 8 bases line up with TRBD2. The sequencing input was PBMCs or T cells enriched from blood (not recorded which). Here the CDR3 DNA reads TGTGCCAGCAGCGTAGCGCCGGGGGGGGCCCCAGATACGCAGTATTTT. Protein sequence: CASSVAPGGAPDTQYF.